This paragraph covers one T cell receptor (beta chain) sequence. Living in about two dozen US areas, the participants were between roughly 18 and 90 years of age. Sequencing was performed with immunoSEQ multiplex PCR; in TCRdb, only in-frame clones are kept and a portion is missing. The sample carries about 210,000 clones, 70% to 90% recorded once. The data were taken from a study of blood T cell repertoires in COVID-19. Overall study context: Sources were T cells, B-cell-depleted T cells, or PBMCs; the material itself was cDNA or gDNA.

The CDR3 has 15 residues. With V trimmed by 6 bases and J by 2 bases, 6 bases remained unmatched. In germline, CDR1 is SNHLY, CDR2 FYNNEI. The gene calls are TRBV2 and TRBJ2-7; 11 bases line up with TRBD1. This receptor was obtained from a woman aged 40 to 50 with acute COVID-19. Sequenced: PBMCs or T cells enriched from blood (not recorded which). CDR3 sequence: CASRGQGAGTYEQYF. The CDR3 region has the DNA TGTGCCAGCAGAGGACAGGGGGCTGGGACCTACGAGCAGTACTTC.